These 27 T cell receptor beta chains share one sample of origin, sequenced in a study of shared clonotypes between healthy human individuals. The assay was immunoSEQ multiplex PCR, and TCRdb's table has in-frame clones only and misses some. The sample consists of some 2,500,000 clones, roughly 93% of them appearing once. Sequenced sample: naive CD4+ T cells from PBMCs. Regarding subset: CD45RA+ positively selected. All receptors derive from a man in his late teens or twenties in good health. Some clones in this sample may be carry-over from other donors' samples.

The count of this clone is one. The chain has TRBV28 and TRBJ1-2, with D possibly being TRBD1 (6 bases). V lost 6 bases to trimming and J lost 0 bases, with 11 bases between them. Germline CDR1 reads MDHEN; CDR2 reads SYDVKM. The CDR3 totals 14 residues. Written as DNA, the CDR3 is TGTGCCAGCAGAATAGGGGGTACTAACTATGGCTACACCTTC. Encoded protein: CASRIGGTNYGYTF.

This rearrangement joins TRBV7-3 to TRBJ2-7, with TRBD1 as a possible D gene (5 bases). The V end was cut by 0 bases, the J end by 8 bases, with 11 bases between. CDR1 SGHTA and CDR2 FQGTGA come from the germline V gene. This CDR3 comprises 13 residues. The CDR3: CASSLTTGAQQYF. For the CDR3, the DNA is TGTGCCAGCAGCTTAACCACAGGCGCGCAGCAGTACTTC.

Details on this clone: The sample holds other DNA sequences that translate to the same CDR3. The chain is built from TRBV19 and TRBJ2-1; weak D call: TRBD2 (6 bases). The V gene's germline CDR1 is LNHDA and CDR2 SQIVND (reference sequence). CDR3 size: 13 residues. V shed 5 bases and J shed 7 bases, with 12 bases lying between them. CDR3 in DNA: TGTGCCAGTAGTCCCCGGGCGGGAAATGAGCAGTTCTTC. This codes for CASSPRAGNEQFF.

The chain recombines TRBV27 with TRBJ1-1; 9 positions agree with TRBD1. CDR1 and CDR2 from the germline V gene are MNHEY and SMNVEV (reference sequence). The CDR3 sequence is 15 residues long. The ends lost 6 bases at V and 4 bases at J; junction bases unmatched: 9. This CDR3 is CASSRTGEWFTEAFF. Written as DNA, the CDR3 is TGTGCCAGCAGCAGGACAGGGGAATGGTTCACTGAAGCTTTCTTT.

V is TRBV4-1 and J is TRBJ2-3, with TRBD2 identical over 7 bases. Germline assignment: CDR1 MGHRA and CDR2 YSYEKL. Trimming cost V 0 bases and J 1 base; bases outside gene matches: 4. The CDR3 has 16 residues. The CDR3 loop reads CASSQDSSGRTDTQYF. CDR3 nucleotide sequence: TGCGCCAGCAGCCAAGACTCTAGCGGTCGCACAGATACGCAGTATTTT.

In this sample, this clone turned up once. At one of its ends the junction is not consistent with the germline gene, which may arise from a read error. The chain joins TRBV5-1 to TRBJ2-5; 10 positions agree with TRBD2. The length of the CDR3 is 16 residues. Germline V CDR1 and CDR2: SGHRS, YFSETQ. The CDR3: CASSSTVSGRQETRYF. In nucleotides, the CDR3 is TGCGCCAGCAGCTCGACAGTTAGCGGGAGGCAAGAGACCCGGTACTTC.

The chain has TRBV28 and TRBJ1-5; D remains ambiguous. The CDR3 totals 14 residues. Trimming removed 11 bases at V and 0 bases at J, with 14 bases between. Germline V gene data show CDR1 as MDHEN and CDR2 as SYDVKM. The CDR3 bases are TGTGCCGCACAGCCGGTGAATAGCAATCAGCCCCAGCATTTT. Amino acids: CAAQPVNSNQPQHF.

The chain joins TRBV7-8 to TRBJ2-7; unclear D gene. Trimming pared 2 bases from V and 4 bases from J, leaving 9 bases between. Per the germline V gene, CDR1 is SGHVS and CDR2 is FQNEAQ. The CDR3 is made up of 13 amino acids. This CDR3 is CASSLSTQYEQYF. CDR3 DNA sequence: TGTGCCAGCAGCTTATCGACCCAATACGAGCAGTACTTC.

V usage is TRBV5-5 and J usage is TRBJ2-5; no definite D call. Germline CDR1 reads SGHKS; CDR2 reads YYEKEE (reference sequence). The V and J ends lost 4 bases and 1 base respectively, with 11 bases between them. CDR3 size: 14 residues. The CDR3 loop is CASSVRAGQETQYF. The CDR3 DNA sequence: TGTGCCAGCAGCGTGAGAGCAGGCCAAGAGACCCAGTACTTC.

The CDR3 DNA is TGCGCCAGCAGCATAGGACTAGCGGGAGGAATGGGCGAGCAGTACTTC. Translation gives CASSIGLAGGMGEQYF. The chain links TRBV5-1 to TRBJ2-7; the match to TRBD2 covers 14 bases. Germline-derived CDR1 and CDR2 are SGHRS and YFSETQ. V shed 4 bases, J shed 6 bases, and the junction held 9 bases outside the gene matches. The CDR3 consists of 16 residues.

The chain uses TRBV6-1 and TRBJ1-2; D is undetermined. The germline V and J ends were trimmed by 2 bases and 8 bases, with 15 bases remaining between them. The CDR3 spans 14 residues. Germline loops: CDR1 MNHNS, CDR2 SASEGT. The CDR3 protein is CASSEWEGPGGYTF. The CDR3 bases are TGTGCCAGCAGTGAATGGGAGGGCCCCGGCGGCTACACCTTC.

This clone occurred once. The chain couples TRBV9 to TRBJ2-7; 9 bases map to TRBD2. Germline lookup yields CDR1 SGDLS and CDR2 YYNGEE. The CDR3 contains 15 residues. Unmatched junction bases numbered 6, after V lost 3 bases and J lost 2 bases. Here the CDR3 reads CASSGRREGTYEQYF. In DNA, the CDR3 is TGTGCCAGCAGCGGGAGGCGGGAGGGTACCTACGAGCAGTACTTC.

The chain is built from TRBV28 and TRBJ1-2; possibly TRBD1 for D (6 bases). Germline-derived CDR1 and CDR2 are MDHEN and SYDVKM. Between the trimmed V and J ends, which lost 1 base and 6 bases, there was a span of 15 bases. This CDR3 is 15 amino acids long. The CDR3 DNA is TGTGCCAGCAGTTTATTTCCGGGGGCGCTTAATGGCTACACCTTC. Its protein product is CASSLFPGALNGYTF.

This rearrangement joins TRBV5-1 to TRBJ1-1; no firm D call. CDR3 size: 16 residues. Germline V gene data show CDR1 as SGHRS and CDR2 as YFSETQ. V lost 5 bases and J lost 5, with 22 bases in between. The CDR3 is CASRRDPRSGRTEAFF. The CDR3 DNA sequence: TGCGCCAGCAGGAGAGACCCACGCTCGGGTCGGACTGAAGCTTTCTTT.

The rearrangement uses TRBV4-1 and TRBJ1-2; 7 bases are a match to TRBD1. The CDR3 runs 14 residues. Germline V gene lookup returns CDR1 MGHRA and CDR2 YSYEKL. Trimming at V came to 4 bases and at J to 3 bases, leaving 5 bases not matched to a gene. CDR3 in DNA: TGCGCCAGCAGCCCCCGGGACAGCCACTATGGCTACACCTTC. Translating it yields CASSPRDSHYGYTF.

This clone was picked up one time. The rearrangement links TRBV18 to TRBJ1-1, with 11 bases fitting TRBD1. After removal of 0 bases from V and 4 bases from J, the junction contained 4 bases not matched to a gene. Germline V gene sequence: CDR1 KGHSH, CDR2 LQKENI. This CDR3 spans 16 amino acids. CDR3 nucleotides: TGTGCCAGCTCACCACCGGGGACAGGGGGGAGCACTGAAGCTTTCTTT. Protein product: CASSPPGTGGSTEAFF.

A remark on this clone: Different DNA sequences within this sample yield the same CDR3. The rearrangement joins TRBV19 to TRBJ2-1; no definite D call. Trimming took off 4 bases at V and 0 bases at J, with 10 bases between the two ends. CDR3 length: 15 amino acids. Germline CDR1 and CDR2: LNHDA and SQIVND (reference sequence). The CDR3 protein is CASSTDSSSYNEQFF. The DNA of the CDR3 is TGTGCCAGTAGTACAGACTCTAGCTCCTACAATGAGCAGTTCTTC.

The chain carries TRBV9 and TRBJ2-1, with 8 nucleotides matching TRBD2. V was pared by 0 bases and J by 7 bases, with 15 bases of the junction left unmatched. The CDR3 sequence is 18 residues long. Germline V gives CDR1 SGDLS, CDR2 YYNGEE. The CDR3 reads CASSVAHKASGPQNEQFF. DNA of the CDR3: TGTGCCAGCAGCGTAGCCCACAAAGCTAGCGGGCCCCAAAATGAGCAGTTCTTC. The full variable domain, rest sourced from reference TRBV9 and TRBJ2-1, is DSGVTQTPKHLITATGQRVTLRCSPRSGDLSVYWYQQSLDQGLQFLIQYYNGEERAKGNILERFSAQQFPDLHSELNLSSLELGDSALYFCASSVAHKASGPQNEQFFGPGTRLTVL.

The chain links TRBV14 to TRBJ1-4, with 9 bases that match TRBD1. The CDR3 has 21 residues. Germline V gives CDR1 SGHDN, CDR2 FVKESK. J lost 2 bases, V lost 1 base, and 17 bases had no gene match. The CDR3 coding sequence is TGTGCCAGCAGCCAAGTGGACAGGGGAGCACCCTTGGCCCCGACTAATGAAAAACTGTTTTTT. Translated, it gives CASSQVDRGAPLAPTNEKLFF.

The chain couples TRBV28 to TRBJ1-2; 10 bases are shared with TRBD1. From germline, CDR1 is MDHEN and CDR2 SYDVKM. V was clipped by 2 bases and J by 9 bases; unmatched bases: 6. The CDR3 runs to 14 residues. CDR3 in amino acids: CASSLETGGVSYTF. The DNA of the CDR3 is TGTGCCAGCAGTTTAGAGACAGGGGGCGTAAGCTACACCTTC.

This chain uses TRBV7-9 with TRBJ1-2; 8 bases align to TRBD1. CDR3 size: 13 residues. V shed 2 bases, J shed 7 bases, and the junction held 3 bases outside the gene matches. Germline V lookup: CDR1 SEHNR, CDR2 FQNEAQ (reference sequence). The CDR3 loop is CASSLPGGRGYTF. For the CDR3, the DNA is TGTGCCAGCAGCTTACCAGGGGGCCGTGGCTACACCTTC.

This clone has a handful of counts. V and J are TRBV4-2 and TRBJ1-2; no definite D call. This CDR3 is 15 amino acids long. The V gene's germline CDR1 is LGHNA and CDR2 YNFKEQ. Trimming stripped 4 bases from V and 4 bases from J, with 16 bases between. The CDR3 nucleotides are TGTGCCAGCAGCCCAAACGAGGGAGGGTCCTATGGCTACACCTTC. Protein product: CASSPNEGGSYGYTF.

This CDR3 is CATNRGAANQPQHF. The CDR3 DNA reads TGTGCCACTAACCGGGGGGCTGCCAATCAGCCCCAGCATTTT. The chain recombines TRBV7-3 with TRBJ1-5, with a tentative D call TRBD1 (6 bases). CDR1 is SGHTA, CDR2 FQGTGA, per germline. Trimming cost V 10 bases and J 3 bases, with 16 bases left between them. The CDR3 contains 14 residues.

This chain connects TRBV7-9 to TRBJ1-6, with D maybe TRBD1 (6 bases). CDR3 length: 14 residues. Germline CDR1 is SEHNR and CDR2 is FQNEAQ (reference sequence). The V gene lost 5 bases and the J gene lost 14 bases, with 19 bases spanning the gap. The CDR3 DNA reads as TGTGCCAGCAGCGGAGAGGGGGTATCGTGGGCCCTCCACTTT. Amino acid sequence: CASSGEGVSWALHF.

This clone was seen a single time. The junction does not match germline at one end; this may be a read error. The rearrangement joins TRBV27 to TRBJ2-3; 13 positions agree with TRBD2. The germline V gene has CDR1 MNHEY and CDR2 SMNVEV (reference sequence). The CDR3 sequence is 14 residues long. CDR3 bases: TGTGCCAGCAGTTCCTCCGGACTAGCGGGAGTAAAGCATTTT. It specifies CASSSSGLAGVKHF.

The CDR3: CASSSPRVQGSYEQYF. CDR3 nucleotide sequence: TGTGCCAGCAGTTCCCCGAGGGTACAGGGATCCTACGAGCAGTACTTC. This chain links TRBV28 with TRBJ2-7; D might be TRBD1 (6 bases). The CDR3 sequence is 16 residues long. Germline values: CDR1 MDHEN, CDR2 SYDVKM. V lost 4 bases, J lost 1 base, and 17 bases lay in between. The variable domain in full, with the rest retrieved from reference TRBV28 and TRBJ2-7, is DVKVTQSSRYLVKRTGEKVFLECVQDMDHENMFWYRQDPGLGLRLIYFSYDVKMKEKGDIPEGYSVSREKKERFSLILESASTNQTSMYLCASSSPRVQGSYEQYFGPGTRLTVT.

In this sample, this clone turned up once. Other DNA sequences within the sample encode an identical CDR3. The J gene is TRBJ1-4, the V gene TRBV5-1; 8 bases line up with TRBD1. Germline loops: CDR1 SGHRS, CDR2 YFSETQ. Trimming cost V 3 bases and J 5 bases; bases outside gene matches: 3. The CDR3 totals 14 residues. The CDR3 coding sequence is TGCGCCAGCAGCTCGACAGGGGCGAATGAAAAACTGTTTTTT. Protein sequence: CASSSTGANEKLFF.